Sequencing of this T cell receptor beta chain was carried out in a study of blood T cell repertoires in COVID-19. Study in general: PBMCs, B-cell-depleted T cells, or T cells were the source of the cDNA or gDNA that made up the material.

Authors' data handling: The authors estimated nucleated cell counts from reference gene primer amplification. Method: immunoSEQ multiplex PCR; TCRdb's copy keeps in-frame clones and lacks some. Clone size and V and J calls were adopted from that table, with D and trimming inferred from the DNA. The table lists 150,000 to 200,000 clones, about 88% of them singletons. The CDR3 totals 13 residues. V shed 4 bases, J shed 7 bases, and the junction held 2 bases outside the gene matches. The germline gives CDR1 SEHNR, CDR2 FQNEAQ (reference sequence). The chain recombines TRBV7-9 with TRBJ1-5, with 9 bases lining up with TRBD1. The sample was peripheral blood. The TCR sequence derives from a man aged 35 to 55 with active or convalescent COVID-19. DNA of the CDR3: TGTGCCAGCAGCTCGACAGGGGGGCAGCCCCAGCATTTT. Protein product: CASSSTGGQPQHF.